This T cell receptor (beta chain) came from a study of blood T cell repertoires in COVID-19 (dated by TCRdb to 2020 to 2021). Describing the broader study: Samples covering the acute and convalescent phases of COVID-19 were provided by collaborators in the United States, Italy and Spain. The material from the prospective study consisted of cDNA or gDNA derived from T cells, B-cell-depleted T cells, or PBMCs. Subjects who had been exposed to COVID-19, were actively infected with it, or had recovered from it provided the deeply sampled blood TCRbeta repertoires that made up the dataset. The repertoires were made available in a free public database intended to serve as a resource for research on the immune response to SARS-CoV-2. Samples were obtained from the ongoing ImmuneRACE study (first 160 participants) and from 1,000 to 1,500 subjects provided by 6 global collaborators. Nearly every sample came with metadata listing a de-identified subject ID, COVID-19 status, age in years and sex. Where HLA class I and class II types were available, the types were taken from metadata supplied by the sample provider, not from assay-based typing. The paper's findings and limits, for the study overall: The quantity of clinical and demographic metadata differed by source and by participant and was supplied without curation.

TCRbeta CDR3 regions were amplified from genomic DNA using the immunoSEQ Assay, a bias-controlled multiplex PCR. Per the authors' processing: Within the assay, amplification of reference gene primers was used to estimate how many nucleated cells each sample contained. Sequence reads were collapsed and filtered to measure the absolute abundance of every unique TCRbeta CDR3 rearrangement. Productive Simpson clonality was computed per sample as the square root of Simpson's diversity index over productive rearrangements. Here the immuneACCESS table is served through TCRdb, limited to in-frame sequences with V and J called. Missing clones are a known gap in these copies; in checked studies unresolved V genes cover under half, and the rest lacks a known reason. That table gives V, J and clone size, and the DNA gave D and trimming. The sample records about 350,000 clones, roughly 87% of which are singletons. Jointly, the top ten make up approximately 3% of the sample.

This clone was seen just once. Its antigen is still unknown. Base-call qualities are not available, and no considerably larger clone is one nucleotide away. After removal of 0 bases from V and 3 bases from J, the junction retains 4 bases not matched to a gene. The CDR1 and CDR2 encoded by the germline V gene are SGHVS and FQNEAQ. The CDR3 holds 16 amino acids from the cysteine to the phenylalanine. CDR3 DNA is the only sequence kept; it has 48 bases, read in frame from the first base. Enrolling through a virtual design, the prospective study's participants ranged in age from roughly 18 to 89 years and lived across more than 20 United States geographic areas. To assign participants to cohorts, the prospective study relied on clinical history that participants themselves reported in a screening survey and a study questionnaire. Recovered participants in ImmuneRACE Cohort 3 were defined as having two consecutive negative NP/OP PCR tests, clearance from a healthcare professional, or resolution of symptoms. In the prospective study, mobile phlebotomists collected whole blood, serum and a nasopharyngeal or oropharyngeal swab from each participant. Participants in the prospective study had the option to provide additional blood draws and questionnaires over a roughly two-month period. Blood samples from the prospective study were shipped frozen or at room temperature prior to DNA extraction.

Sequenced input: PBMCs or T cells enriched from blood (not recorded which). The chain couples TRBV7-8 to TRBJ2-7; 11 bases in between match TRBD2. This TCR derives from a woman in her thirties who had recovered from COVID-19. The bases read TGTGCCAGCAGCTTAGCCCTAGCGGGAGGTAGCTACGAGCAGTACTTC. The encoded protein is CASSLALAGGSYEQYF.